Following are 27 T cell receptor beta chains from one sample sequenced in a study of technical replicates of blood from several donors. Profiling relied on immunoSEQ multiplex PCR, and the TCRdb table lists in-frame clones only, not all of them. This table holds around 93,000 clones, 85% to 95% found once. The sample was T cells isolated from PBMCs. These receptors all come from a human donor in good health.

This clone was seen only once. The V gene is TRBV7-2, the J gene TRBJ2-7; 8 positions match TRBD1. From germline, CDR1 is SGHTA and CDR2 FQGNSA. V lost 1 base to trimming and J lost 3 bases; unmatched junction nucleotides: 5. This CDR3 region has 15 residues. The CDR3 nucleotides read TGTGCCAGCAGCTTAGGGGTAGGACAGGGCTACGAGCAGTACTTC. This translates into CASSLGVGQGYEQYF.

V is TRBV5-6 and J is TRBJ1-2, with D unresolved. Trimming shortened V by 4 bases and J by 8 bases, and 12 bases separated the two germline ends. The CDR3 has 12 amino acids. Germline V gene lookup returns CDR1 SGHDT and CDR2 YYEEEE. CDR3 amino acids: CASSLTSLGYTF. The CDR3 nucleotides read TGTGCCAGCAGCCTAACGTCCTTAGGCTACACCTTC.

The chain joins TRBV9 to TRBJ2-1; D possibly corresponds to TRBD2 (6 bases). V lost 1 base and J lost 0, with 8 bases in between. Germline V lookup: CDR1 SGDLS, CDR2 YYNGEE. This CDR3 region has 15 residues. CDR3 residues: CASSVKLASYNEQFF. The CDR3 nucleotides are TGTGCCAGCAGCGTAAAACTAGCCTCCTACAATGAGCAGTTCTTC. Supplemented by reference TRBV9 and TRBJ2-1, the full variable domain reads DSGVTQTPKHLITATGQRVTLRCSPRSGDLSVYWYQQSLDQGLQFLIQYYNGEERAKGNILERFSAQQFPDLHSELNLSSLELGDSALYFCASSVKLASYNEQFFGPGTRLTVL.

This rearrangement joins TRBV19 to TRBJ2-4; D is uncertain. Germline lookup yields CDR1 LNHDA and CDR2 SQIVND (reference sequence). Deletions cut 7 bases from V and 4 bases from J, with 17 bases between. The CDR3 extends over 15 amino acids. This CDR3 is CASTTQAGRKNIQYF. CDR3 coding DNA: TGTGCCAGTACCACCCAAGCAGGCCGAAAAAACATTCAGTACTTC.

The chain uses TRBV19 and TRBJ2-3; 10 bases map to TRBD2. The V gene end was trimmed by 7 bases and the J gene end by 4 bases; junction bases not matched to a gene: 5. This CDR3 spans 14 amino acids. Germline V gene data show CDR1 as LNHDA and CDR2 as SQIVND (reference sequence). This CDR3 reads CASTPSGRPDTQYF. In nucleotides, the CDR3 is TGTGCCAGTACGCCTAGCGGGAGACCAGATACGCAGTATTTT.

V usage is TRBV5-4 and J usage is TRBJ1-2, with D possibly matching TRBD1 (6 bases). Germline V lookup: CDR1 SGHNT, CDR2 YYREEE (reference sequence). Trimming left V 0 bases short and J 1 base short, with 7 bases between. This CDR3 is built from 14 residues. CDR3 amino acids: CASSLGGLNYGYTF. CDR3 in DNA: TGTGCCAGCAGCTTGGGGGGGCTTAACTATGGCTACACCTTC. Drawing the rest from reference TRBV5-4 and TRBJ1-2, the complete variable domain is ETGVTQSPTHLIKTRGQQVTLRCSSQSGHNTVSWYQQALGQGPQFIFQYYREEENGRGNFPPRFSGLQFPNYSSELNVNALELDDSALYLCASSLGGLNYGYTFGSGTRLTVV.

The chain couples TRBV9 to TRBJ2-1; 13 nucleotides agree with TRBD2. This CDR3 contains 16 residues. V gave up 4 bases and J gave up 4 bases; unmatched junction bases: 5. The germline gives CDR1 SGDLS, CDR2 YYNGEE. The CDR3 coding sequence is TGTGCCAGCAGCCCGTCGACTAGCGGGAGGTACAATGAGCAGTTCTTC. The encoded protein is CASSPSTSGRYNEQFF.

The chain employs TRBV7-6 and TRBJ1-1; 9 nucleotides match TRBD1. Losses at the gene ends were 0 bases for V and 3 bases for J; bases not matched to a gene: 8. The germline CDR1 and CDR2 sequences are SGHVS and FNYEAQ. This CDR3 contains 17 residues. CDR3 in DNA: TGTGCCAGCAGCTTAGCCCTCACATGGACAGGGGACACTGAAGCTTTCTTT. Protein sequence: CASSLALTWTGDTEAFF.

This rearrangement joins TRBV9 to TRBJ2-3, with D possibly being TRBD2 (6 bases). Germline V gene sequence: CDR1 SGDLS, CDR2 YYNGEE. CDR3 size: 15 residues. V gave up 2 bases and J gave up 2 bases, with 12 bases separating them. In DNA, the CDR3 is TGTGCCAGCAGCGTCACTAGCTCCTACACAGATACGCAGTATTTT. Its translation: CASSVTSSYTDTQYF. The full variable domain, completed using reference TRBV9 and TRBJ2-3, is DSGVTQTPKHLITATGQRVTLRCSPRSGDLSVYWYQQSLDQGLQFLIQYYNGEERAKGNILERFSAQQFPDLHSELNLSSLELGDSALYFCASSVTSSYTDTQYFGPGTRLTVL.

The J gene is TRBJ1-1, the V gene TRBV30, with a possible D match to TRBD1 (6 bases). Trimming removed 5 bases at V and 1 base at J, with 11 bases between. The germline gives CDR1 GTSNPN, CDR2 SVGIG (reference sequence). The CDR3 is made up of 13 amino acids. The DNA for the CDR3 is TGTGCCTGGGGTCCGGGACAGAACACTGAAGCTTTCTTT. Its protein product is CAWGPGQNTEAFF. The complete variable domain, with remaining parts taken from reference TRBV30 and TRBJ1-1, reads SQTIHQWPATLVQPVGSPLSLECTVEGTSNPNLYWYRQAAGRGLQLLFYSVGIGQISSEVPQNLSASRPQDRQFILSSKKLLLSDSGFYLCAWGPGQNTEAFFGQGTRLTVV.

The chain has TRBV29-1 and TRBJ2-5; 8 bases are a match to TRBD1. The CDR3 sequence is 13 residues long. The J segment lost 2 bases and the V segment lost 7 bases, leaving 6 bases of the junction unmatched. Germline V gene sequence: CDR1 SQVTM, CDR2 ANQGSEA. CDR3 loop: CSAPDRAQETQYF. DNA for the CDR3: TGCAGCGCTCCGGACAGGGCACAAGAGACCCAGTACTTC.

This rearrangement joins TRBV30 to TRBJ2-7; tentative D call: TRBD1 (5 bases). The CDR3 is 13 amino acids. V was trimmed by 3 bases and J by 5 bases, leaving 14 bases between them. Germline CDR1 GTSNPN, CDR2 SVGIG (reference sequence). The CDR3 sequence: CAWSGQGLDEQYF. In DNA form, the CDR3 reads TGTGCCTGGAGCGGGCAGGGTTTAGACGAGCAGTACTTC.

This chain uses TRBV10-3 with TRBJ2-7; 9 bases map to TRBD2. The ends lost 2 bases at V and 6 bases at J; junction bases unmatched: 2. From germline, CDR1 is ENHRY and CDR2 SYGVKD. This CDR3 has 13 amino acids. The CDR3 region has the DNA TGTGCCATCAGTGAGGGGACTAGCTTCGAGCAGTACTTC. It yields the protein CAISEGTSFEQYF.

The chain recombines TRBV2 with TRBJ1-1, with 8 bases identical to TRBD1. Germline lookup yields CDR1 SNHLY and CDR2 FYNNEI. This CDR3 is 14 amino acids long. V dropped 6 bases and J dropped 0; count of bases not matched to a gene: 3. CDR3 sequence reads: CASRRTGMNTEAFF. The CDR3, as DNA: TGTGCCAGCAGGAGGACAGGGATGAACACTGAAGCTTTCTTT.

The chain uses TRBV27 and TRBJ1-3; tentative D call: TRBD1 (5 bases). The length of the CDR3 is 14 residues. Between the trimmed V and J ends, which lost 3 bases and 4 bases, there was a span of 10 bases. CDR1 MNHEY and CDR2 SMNVEV come from the germline V gene (reference sequence). CDR3 region: CASSFLGEGNTIYF. CDR3 in DNA: TGTGCCAGCAGTTTTCTAGGGGAAGGAAACACCATATATTTT.

This clone was observed once. This chain uses TRBV5-1 with TRBJ2-1; 7 bases are shared with TRBD2. The germline V gene has CDR1 SGHRS and CDR2 YFSETQ. Trimming removed 0 bases from V and 7 bases from J; junction bases left unmatched: 7. The CDR3 is made up of 15 amino acids. CDR3 nucleotide sequence: TGCGCCAGCAGCTTGGGACTAGCAACGGGGAATGAGCAGTTCTTC. It yields the protein CASSLGLATGNEQFF. Filled out from reference TRBV5-1 and TRBJ2-1, the complete variable domain reads KAGVTQTPRYLIKTRGQQVTLSCSPISGHRSVSWYQQTPGQGLQFLFEYFSETQRNKGNFPGRFSGRQFSNSRSEMNVSTLELGDSALYLCASSLGLATGNEQFFGPGTRLTVL.

Comments on this clone: The junction departs from germline at one end; a sequencing error may be responsible. The chain couples TRBV7-7 to TRBJ2-2; tentative D call: TRBD2 (6 bases). From germline, CDR1 is SSHAT and CDR2 FNYEAQ (reference sequence). The CDR3 sequence is 15 residues long. The CDR3 nucleotides are TGTGCTAGCAGCTTCACTAGCCTGAACACCGGGGAGCTGTTTTTT. Translating it yields CASSFTSLNTGELFF.

The rearrangement uses TRBV27 and TRBJ2-3; 12 nucleotides align to TRBD2. The V and J ends lost 3 bases and 2 bases, in that order; junction bases with no gene match: 3. The CDR3 totals 16 residues. Germline V gene data show CDR1 as MNHEY and CDR2 as SMNVEV (reference sequence). DNA for the CDR3: TGTGCCAGCAGTTTCCTAGCGGGAGGGCCCACAGATACGCAGTATTTT. Its translation is CASSFLAGGPTDTQYF.

The chain combines TRBV7-6 with TRBJ2-2; TRBD2 matches 11 bases. Trimming at V came to 0 bases and at J to 0 bases, leaving 6 bases not matched to a gene. CDR3 length equals 19 residues. The germline CDR1 and CDR2 sequences are SGHVS and FNYEAQ. This chain's CDR3 is CASSLAHLTSGTNTGELFF. CDR3 DNA sequence: TGTGCCAGCAGCTTAGCCCACTTGACTAGCGGGACGAACACCGGGGAGCTGTTTTTT. The full variable domain, rest sourced from reference TRBV7-6 and TRBJ2-2, is GAGVSQSPRYKVTKRGQDVALRCDPISGHVSLYWYRQALGQGPEFLTYFNYEAQQDKSGLPNDRFSAERPEGSISTLTIQRTEQRDSAMYRCASSLAHLTSGTNTGELFFGEGSRLTVL.

The gene calls are TRBV19 and TRBJ1-4, with TRBD1 matching 9 bases. V lost 3 bases to trimming and J lost 5 bases; unmatched junction nucleotides: 4. Germline CDR1 LNHDA, CDR2 SQIVND (reference sequence). The CDR3 consists of 15 residues. CDR3 coding DNA: TGTGCCAGTAGTATTGGAGGGACAGGGAATGAAAAACTGTTTTTT. The encoded protein is CASSIGGTGNEKLFF.

The chain links TRBV6-5 to TRBJ2-2; no definite D call. The CDR3 has 11 amino acids. Trimming took off 6 bases at V and 9 bases at J, with 8 bases between the two ends. Germline V gene lookup returns CDR1 MNHEY and CDR2 SVGAGI. Here the CDR3 reads CASRRSRELFF. DNA of the CDR3: TGTGCCAGCAGGCGGTCAAGGGAGCTGTTTTTT.

The rearrangement links TRBV9 to TRBJ2-7; maybe TRBD2 (6 bases). V lost 3 bases and J lost 2, with 15 bases in between. The CDR3 covers 15 residues. In germline, CDR1 is SGDLS, CDR2 YYNGEE. The DNA of the CDR3 is TGTGCCAGCAGCGCCGACGGGAGTAGAGCCTACGAGCAGTACTTC. Protein: CASSADGSRAYEQYF.

V is TRBV6-1 and J is TRBJ1-2; 7 bases line up with TRBD1. Germline lookup yields CDR1 MNHNS and CDR2 SASEGT. The ends lost 6 bases at V and 7 bases at J; junction bases unmatched: 2. This CDR3 has 11 residues. In DNA form, the CDR3 reads TGTGCCAGCAGACAGGGGTTTGGCTACACCTTC. It yields the protein CASRQGFGYTF.

The chain links TRBV6-5 to TRBJ2-1; tentative D call: TRBD2 (5 bases). Germline-derived CDR1 and CDR2 are MNHEY and SVGAGI. This CDR3 spans 15 amino acids. The germline V and J ends were trimmed by 10 bases and 0 bases, with 16 bases remaining between them. CDR3 coding DNA: TGTGCCACCGGCTCCCGGGGTAGCTCCTACAATGAGCAGTTCTTC. This gives the protein CATGSRGSSYNEQFF.

The V and J genes are TRBV6-5 and TRBJ1-1; D is perhaps TRBD1 (5 bases). The CDR3 has 12 residues. The germline V and J ends were trimmed by 5 bases and 7 bases, with 11 bases remaining between them. CDR1 and CDR2 (germline): MNHEY, SVGAGI. The CDR3 DNA follows: TGTGCCAGCAGTCGGGGGGTGGATGAAGCTTTCTTT. Translated: CASSRGVDEAFF.

This clone showed up just once. The genes are TRBV23-1 and TRBJ2-2, with 7 bases identical to TRBD1. TRBV23-1 qualifies as an ORF whose function is uncertain. The CDR3 consists of 13 residues. V lost 6 bases, J lost 5 bases, and 3 bases stayed unmatched. DNA for the CDR3: TGCGCCAGCAGGGACAGGAGAACCGGGGAGCTGTTTTTT. This codes for CASRDRRTGELFF.

This chain connects TRBV5-1 to TRBJ2-3; a possible D gene is TRBD2 (6 bases). The CDR3 has 14 residues. Trimming took 3 bases from V and 4 from J, leaving 12 bases between them. Germline loops: CDR1 SGHRS, CDR2 YFSETQ. CDR3 bases: TGCGCCAGCAGCTGGTCGGGAGAGGCAGATACGCAGTATTTT. This gives the protein CASSWSGEADTQYF.